This is a list of T cell receptor beta chains from one sample in a study of T cell responses to AZD1222 COVID-19 vaccine. Using immunoSEQ multiplex PCR, the repertoire was profiled, and TCRdb retains in-frame clones only, with some absent. The data hold over 85,000 clones, with about 85% observed a single time. The source was peripheral blood, collected on day 0 of AZD1222 vaccination. Receptor source: an adult in good health. Each CDR3 is given with its conserved first and last residue. The D gene is left open where the match is weak. Clone size is not always given. Where it is, it says once, few, many or a class for expanded clones.

TRBV5-4	TRBJ1-4	.	.	TGTGCCAGCAGTACTGAGAGCAATGAAAAACTGTTTTTT	CASSTESNEKLFF
TRBV7-3	TRBJ1-3	.	TRBD1	TGTGCCAGCAGCGAGGGGACAGGGTCAGGAAACACCATATATTTT	CASSEGTGSGNTIYF
TRBV9	TRBJ1-4	.	.	TGTGCCAGCAGCGACTCTACTAATTCCGCAACTAATGAAAAACTGTTTTTT	CASSDSTNSATNEKLFF
TRBV3-1/TRBV3-2	TRBJ2-1	.	.	TGTGCCAGCAGCCAAGATACCGGGGAGCAGTTCTTC	CASSQDTGEQFF
TRBV7-2	TRBJ2-4	.	TRBD1	TGTGCCAGCAGCAGGACAGGGGGCGCAGCGGGTAGCATTCAGTACTTC	CASSRTGGAAGSIQYF
TRBV5-4	TRBJ1-3	.	.	TGTGCCAGCAGCCTAGGGGGGTTTGGAAACACCATATATTTT	CASSLGGFGNTIYF
TRBV27	TRBJ2-7	few	.	TGTGCCAGCAGTTTTACCGGGACCTCCTACGAGCAGTACTTC	CASSFTGTSYEQYF
TRBV6-5	TRBJ2-2	.	.	TGTGCCAGCAGTCAAACTAGGGTGTCGGCCGGGGAGCTGTTTTTT	CASSQTRVSAGELFF
TRBV3-1/TRBV3-2	TRBJ2-1	.	TRBD2	TGTGCCAGCAGCCAGGGGGCTAGCGGGAGTTTAAACAATGAGCAGTTCTTC	CASSQGASGSLNNEQFF
TRBV6-2/TRBV6-3	TRBJ2-4	.	.	TGTGCCAGCAGTTACGTCGGGGGTAGGGACATTCAGTACTTC	CASSYVGGRDIQYF
TRBV5-1	TRBJ2-5	.	TRBD2	TGCGCCAGCAGCCCCAGACTAGCGGGACGCCAAGAGACCCAGTACTTC	CASSPRLAGRQETQYF
TRBV9	TRBJ2-2	.	.	TGTGCCAGCAGCGTTCTCTCGACGAACACCGGGGAGCTGTTTTTT	CASSVLSTNTGELFF
TRBV5-1	TRBJ1-2	.	TRBD1	TGCGCCAGCAGCTTGGGACAGGGGGGCTATGGCTACACCTTC	CASSLGQGGYGYTF
TRBV5-4	TRBJ1-1	.	TRBD1	TGTGCCAGCAGACCGGGACAGGGGATTGGAAACACTGAAGCTTTCTTT	CASRPGQGIGNTEAFF
TRBV24-1	TRBJ2-1	few	TRBD2	TGTGCCACCAGTGATTATAGGACTAGCGGGATAGGTACCCGGTACAATGAGCAGTTCTTC	CATSDYRTSGIGTRYNEQFF
TRBV27	TRBJ2-3	.	TRBD2	TGTGCCAGCCATAGCGGGGGATCCTATACGCAGTATTTT	CASHSGGSYTQYF
TRBV7-9	TRBJ2-7	few	.	TGTGCCAGCAGTTATACCTACGAGCAGTACTTC	CASSYTYEQYF
TRBV4-3	TRBJ2-5	.	TRBD2	TGCGCCAGCAGCCAAGATTTCCAGCGGGGGCCAGAGACCCAGTACTTC	CASSQDFQRGPETQYF
TRBV6-6	TRBJ2-3	.	TRBD1	TGTGCCACCTCGGCGGGACAGGGGTACGGTACGCAGTATTTT	CATSAGQGYGTQYF
TRBV4-1	TRBJ1-1	.	.	TGCGCCAGCAGCCAGGCTGCCGGGACAACATCGGCTTTCTTT	CASSQAAGTTSAFF
TRBV5-1	TRBJ2-1	.	.	TGCGCCAGCTCCCCCCAAGGGGGGGGTTTCTTCTTC	CASSPQGGGFFF
TRBV27	TRBJ1-2	.	TRBD1	TGTGCCAGCAGAGATACAGGGGGCAACTATGGCTACACCTTC	CASRDTGGNYGYTF
TRBV15	TRBJ1-5	.	.	TGTGCCACCAGCAGAGGGCGGGGAAATAGCAATCAGCCCCAGCATTTT	CATSRGRGNSNQPQHF
TRBV5-4	TRBJ1-2	.	TRBD1	TGTGCCAGCAGCTTCCAGGGGGGGTCCTATGGCTACACCTTC	CASSFQGGSYGYTF
TRBV10-3	TRBJ1-4	.	.	TGTGCCATCAAGGGAGACTCTAATGAAAAACTGTTTTTT	CAIKGDSNEKLFF
TRBV27	TRBJ2-2	.	TRBD1	TGTGCCAGCAGGAAAGGGACAGCGGGGGAGCTGTTTTTT	CASRKGTAGELFF
TRBV11-2	TRBJ2-7	.	.	TGTGCCAGCAGCCCCCTGACAGGTCCTACCTACGAGCAGTACTTC	CASSPLTGPTYEQYF
TRBV6-5	TRBJ1-1	.	TRBD1	TGTGCCAGCAGCTTGACAGGGTGGACTGAAGCTTTCTTT	CASSLTGWTEAFF
TRBV6-5	TRBJ1-5	.	.	TGTGCCAGCAGCGAGACAGGATTTCAGCCCCAGCATTTT	CASSETGFQPQHF
TRBV5-1	TRBJ2-7	.	.	TGCGCCAGCAGCTTGGGGGGGAGGTACGAGCAGTACTTC	CASSLGGRYEQYF
TRBV28	TRBJ1-2	.	TRBD1	TGTGCCAGCAGTTTAGGGGACAGGAACTATGGCTACACCTTC	CASSLGDRNYGYTF
TRBV27	TRBJ2-3	.	.	TGTGCCAGCAAAGGGAACACAGATACGCAGTATTTT	CASKGNTDTQYF
TRBV6-5	TRBJ2-1	.	TRBD2	TGTGCCAGCAAGCTAGCGGGGCGTAATGAGCAGTTCTTC	CASKLAGRNEQFF
TRBV9	TRBJ2-2	.	.	TGTGCCAGCAGCGTAGGTCTAGCTGAGGCCGGGGAGCTGTTTTTT	CASSVGLAEAGELFF
TRBV6-9	TRBJ1-5	.	TRBD1	TGTGCCAGCAGCTATCTCCTCGGACAGGGCGATCAGCCCCAGCATTTT	CASSYLLGQGDQPQHF
TRBV9	TRBJ2-7	.	.	TGTGCCAGCAGCCCCTCCGGGGTCAGTTCCTACGAGCAGTACTTC	CASSPSGVSSYEQYF
TRBV3-1/TRBV3-2	TRBJ1-4	few	TRBD1	TGTGCCAGCAGCCAGGGGACAGCCCCTAATGAAAAACTGTTTTTT	CASSQGTAPNEKLFF
TRBV9	TRBJ2-7	.	.	TGTGCCAGCAGCGTACCGGGGGACGAGCAGTACTTC	CASSVPGDEQYF
TRBV6-4	TRBJ1-5	few	.	TGTGCCAGCCGGAATCCGAAAGATAGCAATCAGCCCCAGCATTTT	CASRNPKDSNQPQHF
TRBV7-3	TRBJ2-5	.	.	TGTGCCAGCAGCCCCGGGACCCGGGAGACCCAGTACTTC	CASSPGTRETQYF
TRBV4-1	TRBJ1-2	few	.	TGCGCCAGCAGCCAAGATTCGGTCTTAGGGTATGGCTACACCTTC	CASSQDSVLGYGYTF
TRBV7-2	TRBJ2-3	.	TRBD2	TGTGCCAGCAGCTCAACTAGCGGGGGGGGCACAGATACGCAGTATTTT	CASSSTSGGGTDTQYF